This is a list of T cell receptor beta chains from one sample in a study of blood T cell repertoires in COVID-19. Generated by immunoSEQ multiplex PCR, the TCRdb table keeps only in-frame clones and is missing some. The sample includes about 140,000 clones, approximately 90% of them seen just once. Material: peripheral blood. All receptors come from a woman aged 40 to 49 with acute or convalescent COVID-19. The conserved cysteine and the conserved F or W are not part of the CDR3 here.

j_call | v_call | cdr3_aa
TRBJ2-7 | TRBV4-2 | ASSQDIGLAGYEQY
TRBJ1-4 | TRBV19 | ASRDSATNEKLF
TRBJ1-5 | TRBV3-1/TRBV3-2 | ASSQGQVILNQPQH
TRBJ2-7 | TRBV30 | AWSVQAAEQY
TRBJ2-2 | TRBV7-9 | ATPDMLAGVLGELF
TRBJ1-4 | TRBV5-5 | ASSPQGMNNEKLF
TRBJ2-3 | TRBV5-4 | ASSSSASGGRDTQY
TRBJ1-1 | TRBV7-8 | ASSLGGRVWTEAF
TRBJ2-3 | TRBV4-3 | ASSQWTGNPGEDTDTQY
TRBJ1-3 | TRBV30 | AWVETGGSNTIY
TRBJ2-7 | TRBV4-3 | ASSQGDSEKRPYEQY
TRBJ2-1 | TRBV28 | ASSPGPNTYDEQF
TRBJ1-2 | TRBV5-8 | ASSQDRGFSNYGYT
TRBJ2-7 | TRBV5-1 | ASSRQSSNGEQY